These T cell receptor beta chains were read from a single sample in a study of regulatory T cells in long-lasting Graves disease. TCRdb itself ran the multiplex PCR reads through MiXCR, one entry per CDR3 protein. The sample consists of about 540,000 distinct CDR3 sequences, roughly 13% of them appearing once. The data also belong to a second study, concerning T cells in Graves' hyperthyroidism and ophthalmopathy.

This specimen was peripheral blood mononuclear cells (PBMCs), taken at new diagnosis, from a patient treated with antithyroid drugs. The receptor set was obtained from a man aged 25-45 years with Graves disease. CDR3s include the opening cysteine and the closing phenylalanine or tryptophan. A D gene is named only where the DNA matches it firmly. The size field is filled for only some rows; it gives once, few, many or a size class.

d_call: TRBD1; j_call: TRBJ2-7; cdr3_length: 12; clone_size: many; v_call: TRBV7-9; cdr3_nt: TGTGCCAACCAACAGGGGGAAGGCGAGCAGTACTTC; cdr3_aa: CANQQGEGEQYF
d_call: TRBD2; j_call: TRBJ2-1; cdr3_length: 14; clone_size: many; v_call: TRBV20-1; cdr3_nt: TGCAGTGCCCCTCCTAGCGGCAGCTACAATGAGCAGTTCTTC; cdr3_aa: CSAPPSGSYNEQFF
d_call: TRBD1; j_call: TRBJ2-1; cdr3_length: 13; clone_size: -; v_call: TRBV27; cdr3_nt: TGTGCCAGCACAGGGGGCCGGCGGAATGAGCAGTTCTTC; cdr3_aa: CASTGGRRNEQFF
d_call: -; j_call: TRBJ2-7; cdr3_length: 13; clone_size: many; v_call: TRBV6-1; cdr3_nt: TGTGCCAGCAGTGGGGGGAAGGGTGACGAGCAGTACTTC; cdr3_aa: CASSGGKGDEQYF
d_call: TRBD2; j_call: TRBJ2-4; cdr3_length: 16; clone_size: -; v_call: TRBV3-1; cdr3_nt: TGTGCCAGCAGCCACAGGACTAGCGGGAAGGAAAACATTCAGTACTTC; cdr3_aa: CASSHRTSGKENIQYF
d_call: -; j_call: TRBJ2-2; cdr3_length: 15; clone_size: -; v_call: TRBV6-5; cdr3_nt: TGTGCCAGCAGTTATTCCCCGTCCCGCACCGGGGAGCTGTTTTTT; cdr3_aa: CASSYSPSRTGELFF
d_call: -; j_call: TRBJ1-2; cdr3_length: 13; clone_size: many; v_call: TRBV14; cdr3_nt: TGTGCCAGCAGCCCGTTGAGAGCGGGGAGCTACACCTTC; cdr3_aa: CASSPLRAGSYTF
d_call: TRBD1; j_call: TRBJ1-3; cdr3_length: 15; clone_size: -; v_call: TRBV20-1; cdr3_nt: TGCAGTGCTCGAAAAACCGGACAGGCGGGAAACACCATATATTTT; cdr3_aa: CSARKTGQAGNTIYF
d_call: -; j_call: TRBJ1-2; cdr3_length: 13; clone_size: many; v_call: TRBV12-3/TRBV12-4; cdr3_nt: TGTGCCAGCAGTTTTCGACTTTCCTATGGCTACACCTTC; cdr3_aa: CASSFRLSYGYTF
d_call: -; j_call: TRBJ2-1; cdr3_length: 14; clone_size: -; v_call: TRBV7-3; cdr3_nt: TGTGCCAGCAGCCCGGACGAAGGGGCCGCTGAGCAGTTCTTC; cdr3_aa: CASSPDEGAAEQFF
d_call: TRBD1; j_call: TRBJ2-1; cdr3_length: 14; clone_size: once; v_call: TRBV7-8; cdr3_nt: TGTGCCAGCAGCCTAAGACAGGGTACGGATGAGCAGTTCTTC; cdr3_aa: CASSLRQGTDEQFF
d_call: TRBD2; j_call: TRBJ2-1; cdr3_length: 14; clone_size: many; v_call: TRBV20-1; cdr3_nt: TGCAGTGCTAGAGAGCTAGCGGGGGGGAATGAGCAGTTCTTC; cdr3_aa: CSARELAGGNEQFF
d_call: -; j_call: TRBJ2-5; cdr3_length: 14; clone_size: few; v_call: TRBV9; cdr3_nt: TGTGCCAGCAGCGTCTCGGTTAACCAAGAGACCCAGTACTTC; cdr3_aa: CASSVSVNQETQYF
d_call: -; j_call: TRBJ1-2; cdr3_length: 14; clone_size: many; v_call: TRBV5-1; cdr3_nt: TGCGCCAGCAGCTTGGACCCCAGAAACTATGGCTACACCTTC; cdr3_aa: CASSLDPRNYGYTF
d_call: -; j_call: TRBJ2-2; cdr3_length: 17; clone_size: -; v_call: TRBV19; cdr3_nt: TGTGCCAGTATCTCCGCCTGGGGGTCATCGGGCACCGGGGAGCTGTTTTTT; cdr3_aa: CASISAWGSSGTGELFF
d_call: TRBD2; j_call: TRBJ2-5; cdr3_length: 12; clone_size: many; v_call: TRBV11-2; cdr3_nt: TGTGCCAGCGGACTAGCGCAAGAGACCCAGTACTTC; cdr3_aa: CASGLAQETQYF
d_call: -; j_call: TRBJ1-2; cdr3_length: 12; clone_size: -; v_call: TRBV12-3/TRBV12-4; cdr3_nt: TGTGCCAGCACCGCTACGGGGTACGGCTACACCTTC; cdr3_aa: CASTATGYGYTF
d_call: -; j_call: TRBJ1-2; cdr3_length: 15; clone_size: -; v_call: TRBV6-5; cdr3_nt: TGTGCCAGCAGTTACCTCTTACAGGGAGGGGGTGGCTACACCTTC; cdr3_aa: CASSYLLQGGGGYTF
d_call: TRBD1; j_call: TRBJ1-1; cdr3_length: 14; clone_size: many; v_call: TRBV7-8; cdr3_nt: TGTGCCAGCAGATCCGGGACAGCGAACACTGAAGCTTTCTTT; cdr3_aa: CASRSGTANTEAFF
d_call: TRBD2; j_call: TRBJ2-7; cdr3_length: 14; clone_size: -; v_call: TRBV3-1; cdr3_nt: TGTGCCAGCAGCCAGGGGACTAGCGGCCCCCTGCAGTACTTC; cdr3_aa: CASSQGTSGPLQYF
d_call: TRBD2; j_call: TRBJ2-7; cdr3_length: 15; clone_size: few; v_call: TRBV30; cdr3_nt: TGTGCCTGGACCACACGGACTAGCCTACTATCCGAGCAGTACTTC; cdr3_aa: CAWTTRTSLLSEQYF
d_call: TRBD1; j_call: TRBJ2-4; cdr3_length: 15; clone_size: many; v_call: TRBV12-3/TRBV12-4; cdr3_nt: TGTGCCAGCAGCTCACCGGACAGGGGGAAAAACATTCAGTACTTC; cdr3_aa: CASSSPDRGKNIQYF
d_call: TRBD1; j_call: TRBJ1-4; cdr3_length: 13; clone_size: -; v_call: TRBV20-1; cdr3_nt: TGCAGTGCTGGGATGGGACAGCGGGAAAAACTGTTTTTT; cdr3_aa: CSAGMGQREKLFF
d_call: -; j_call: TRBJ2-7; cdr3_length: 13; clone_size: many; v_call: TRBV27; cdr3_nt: TGTGCCAGCAGTGTGGATGGACGACGAGAGCAGTACTTC; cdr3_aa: CASSVDGRREQYF
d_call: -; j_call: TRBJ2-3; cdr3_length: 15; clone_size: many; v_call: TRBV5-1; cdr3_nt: TGCGCCAGCAGCTTGGAAGGCGATGGCACAGATACGCAGTATTTT; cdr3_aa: CASSLEGDGTDTQYF
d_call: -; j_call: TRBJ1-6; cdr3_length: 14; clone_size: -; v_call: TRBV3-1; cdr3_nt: TGTGCCAGCAGCCCCCGGCTGGGGGTTTCACCCCTCCACTTT; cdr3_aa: CASSPRLGVSPLHF
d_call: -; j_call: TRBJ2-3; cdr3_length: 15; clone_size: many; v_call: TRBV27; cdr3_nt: TGTGCCAGCAGTCTCGTGGCCCCCAGCGGGGATACGCAGTATTTT; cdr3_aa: CASSLVAPSGDTQYF
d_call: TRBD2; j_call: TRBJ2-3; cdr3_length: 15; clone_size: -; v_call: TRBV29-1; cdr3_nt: TGCAGCGTGGATGTCCCGGGACTACTGCAGAATACGCAGTATTTT; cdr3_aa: CSVDVPGLLQNTQYF
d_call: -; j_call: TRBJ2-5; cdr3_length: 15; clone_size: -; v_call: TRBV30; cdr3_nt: TGTGCCTGGAGTGTAGGGGCTAGCCCTAAGGAGACCCAGTACTTC; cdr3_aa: CAWSVGASPKETQYF
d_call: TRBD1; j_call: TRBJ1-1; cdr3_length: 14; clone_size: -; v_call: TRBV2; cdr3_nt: TGTGCCAGCTCAGGGGGCCGGGGGAACACTGAAGCTTTCTTT; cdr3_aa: CASSGGRGNTEAFF
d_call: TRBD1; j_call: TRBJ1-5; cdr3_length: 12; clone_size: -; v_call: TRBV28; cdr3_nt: TGTGCCAGCGAAACAGGGGATCAGCCCCAGCATTTT; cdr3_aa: CASETGDQPQHF
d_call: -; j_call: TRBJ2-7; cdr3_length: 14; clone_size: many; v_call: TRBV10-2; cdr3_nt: TGCGCCAGCGTGGGTTGGGAACGGTCGGTCGAGCAGTACTTC; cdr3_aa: CASVGWERSVEQYF
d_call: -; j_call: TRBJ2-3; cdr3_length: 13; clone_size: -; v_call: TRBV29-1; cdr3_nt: TGCAGCGTTGAACCCCGGTCCACAGATACGCAGTATTTT; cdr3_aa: CSVEPRSTDTQYF
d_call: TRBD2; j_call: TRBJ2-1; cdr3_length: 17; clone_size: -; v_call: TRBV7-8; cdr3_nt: TGTGCCAGCAGCTTAGCCCTAGCGGGAGGGCCGAGGAATGAGCAGTTCTTC; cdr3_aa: CASSLALAGGPRNEQFF
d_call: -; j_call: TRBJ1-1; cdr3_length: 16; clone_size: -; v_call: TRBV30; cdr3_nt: TGTGCCTGGAGTGTAGGACAGTCCCCCACCAGGTCGGTAGCTTTCTTT; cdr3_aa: CAWSVGQSPTRSVAFF
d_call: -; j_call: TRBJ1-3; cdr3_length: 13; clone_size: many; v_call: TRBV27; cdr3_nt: TGTGCCAGCAGGCCGTCTGAGGGAGGCACCATATATTTT; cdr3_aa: CASRPSEGGTIYF
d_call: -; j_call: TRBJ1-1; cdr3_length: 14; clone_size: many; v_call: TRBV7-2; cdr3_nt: TGTGCCAGCAGCTCCGAAAGGGTAGGCACTGAAGCTTTCTTT; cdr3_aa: CASSSERVGTEAFF
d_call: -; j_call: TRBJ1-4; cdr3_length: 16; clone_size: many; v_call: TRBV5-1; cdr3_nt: TGCGCCAGCAGCTTCACCTCGGCAGCAGTGAATGAAAAACTGTTTTTT; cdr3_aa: CASSFTSAAVNEKLFF
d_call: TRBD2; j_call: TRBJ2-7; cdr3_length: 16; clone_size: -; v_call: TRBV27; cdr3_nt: TGTGCCAGCAGCCAACGACTAGCCCGAGCATCCTACGAGCAGTACTTC; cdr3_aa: CASSQRLARASYEQYF
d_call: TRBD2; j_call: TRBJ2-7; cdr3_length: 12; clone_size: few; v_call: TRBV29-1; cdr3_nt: TGCAGCGTTAGCGGGAGTGACTACGAGCAGTACTTC; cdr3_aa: CSVSGSDYEQYF
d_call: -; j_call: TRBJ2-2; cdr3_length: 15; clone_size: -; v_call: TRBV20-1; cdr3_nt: TGCAGTGCTAGAGATCTCGGCGGGGGCCCCGGGGAGCTGTTTTTT; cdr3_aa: CSARDLGGGPGELFF
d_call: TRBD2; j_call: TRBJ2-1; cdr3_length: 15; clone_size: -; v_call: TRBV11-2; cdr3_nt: TGTGCCAGCAGCTTCCTAGCGGGAGGCGATGGTGAGCAGTTCTTC; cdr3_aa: CASSFLAGGDGEQFF
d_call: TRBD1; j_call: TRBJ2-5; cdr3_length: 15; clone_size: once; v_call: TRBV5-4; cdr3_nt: TGTGCCAGCAGCCTCAGACAGGGGGGCCAAGAGACCCAGTACTTC; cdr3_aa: CASSLRQGGQETQYF
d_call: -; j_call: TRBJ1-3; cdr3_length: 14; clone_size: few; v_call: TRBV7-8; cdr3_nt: TGTGCCAGCAGCCGCCGCACGCAGGGAAACACCATATATTTT; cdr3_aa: CASSRRTQGNTIYF
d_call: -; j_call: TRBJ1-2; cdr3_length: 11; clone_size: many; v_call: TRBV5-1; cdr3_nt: TGCGCCAGCAGCTTGTACGGAGGCTACACCTTC; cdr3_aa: CASSLYGGYTF
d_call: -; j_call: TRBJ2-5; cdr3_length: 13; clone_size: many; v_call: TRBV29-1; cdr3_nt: TGCAGCGTTGTTCGGACAGTCCAAGAGACCCAGTACTTC; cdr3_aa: CSVVRTVQETQYF
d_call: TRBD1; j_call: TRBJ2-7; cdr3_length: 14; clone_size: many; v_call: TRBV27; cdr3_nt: TGTGCCAGCAGTACCCTGACAGGGGGCCACGAGCAGTACTTC; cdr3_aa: CASSTLTGGHEQYF
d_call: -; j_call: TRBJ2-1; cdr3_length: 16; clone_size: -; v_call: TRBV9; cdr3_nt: TGTGCCAGCAGCCCCCCCGGTGTAAGCTCCTACAATGAGCAGTTCTTC; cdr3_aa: CASSPPGVSSYNEQFF
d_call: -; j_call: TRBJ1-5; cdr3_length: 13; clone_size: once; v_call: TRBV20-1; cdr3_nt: TGCAGTGCTCCCGGGAGGGGCCACCAGCCCCAGCATTTT; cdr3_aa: CSAPGRGHQPQHF
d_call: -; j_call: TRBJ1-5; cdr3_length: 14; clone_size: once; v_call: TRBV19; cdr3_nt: TGTGCCAGTAGTATGGTTGGAACAGCTCAGCCCCAGCATTTT; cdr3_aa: CASSMVGTAQPQHF
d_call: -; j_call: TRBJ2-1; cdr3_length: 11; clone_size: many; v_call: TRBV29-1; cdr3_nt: TGCAGCGTTGCCCAGGGAGGCGAGCAGTTCTTC; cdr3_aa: CSVAQGGEQFF
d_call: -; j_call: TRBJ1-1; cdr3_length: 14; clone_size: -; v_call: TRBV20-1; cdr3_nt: TGCAGTGCTAGGCATGACAGCGGTAGAGGTGAAGCTTTCTTT; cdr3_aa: CSARHDSGRGEAFF
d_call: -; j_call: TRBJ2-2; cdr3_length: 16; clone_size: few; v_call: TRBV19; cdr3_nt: TGTGCCAGTAGCCAATTGGGACCTGGGGGCGCCGGGGAGCTGTTTTTT; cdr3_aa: CASSQLGPGGAGELFF
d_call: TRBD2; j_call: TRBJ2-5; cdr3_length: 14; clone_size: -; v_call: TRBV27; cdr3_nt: TGTGCCAGCAGCCCCTTTGGGGGGGGGGAGACCCAGTACTTC; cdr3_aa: CASSPFGGGETQYF